A single sample is the source of the 30 T cell receptor beta chains below, sequenced in a study of tissue T cells after allogeneic stem cell transplantation. The table came from immunoSEQ multiplex PCR; TCRdb's copy has only in-frame clones and leaves some out. The sample includes 4,100 or so clones, more than 40% of them seen just once. Time point given: mouse harvest day 14 after allogeneic transplant. The graft held 10^6 splenic CD5+ T cells and 10^7 T-cell-depleted bone marrow cells. Source material: lymph node tissue. The receptor set was obtained from a female BALB/c mouse given C57BL/6 T cells with graft-versus-host disease after an allogeneic hematopoietic cell transplant.

The sample holds a few counts of this clone. Genes here carry mouse names. The CDR3 is cut off 1 residue early in the read; its end comes from the germline J gene. V gene TRBV26 combines with J gene TRBJ2-7; 9 positions match TRBD2. J lost 0 bases, V lost 2 bases, and 2 bases had no gene match. The CDR3 is made up of 15 amino acids. Germline lookup yields CDR1 KGHPV and CDR2 FQNQEV (reference sequence). The CDR3 DNA, read in part, is TGTGCCAGCAGTCTGACGACTGGGGGCTCCTATGAACAGTAC. As protein: CASSLTTGGSYEQY. In full, the CDR3 reads CASSLTTGGSYEQYF. The variable domain in full, completed from reference TRBV26 and TRBJ2-7, reads NSKVIQTPRYLVKGQGQKAKMRCIPEKGHPVVFWYQQNKNNEFKFLINFQNQEVLQQIDMTEKRFSAECPSNSPCSLEIQSSEAGDSALYLCASSLTTGGSYEQYFGPGTRLTVL.

In regard to this clone: The genes are named according to mouse. Read data end 1 residue before the CDR3 end; the end is taken from the germline J gene. This rearrangement joins TRBV31 to TRBJ2-3; 10 bases align to TRBD1. The CDR3 has 16 residues. Germline CDR1 and CDR2: GKSSPN and SITVG. V lost 0 bases, J lost 0 bases, and 3 bases stayed unmatched. The CDR3 bases that were read are TGTGCCTGGAGTCTAGGGACAGGGGCAAGTGCAGAAACGCTGTAT. Amino acids: CAWSLGTGASAETLY. The CDR3 in full is CAWSLGTGASAETLYF.

In regard to this clone: Mouse gene names and germline throughout. The read terminates 1 residue before the CDR3 end, so the remaining end is supplied by the germline J gene. This chain joins TRBV5 and TRBJ1-4; possibly TRBD1 for D (5 bases). The length of the CDR3 is 14 residues. Trimming shortened V by 2 bases and J by 3 bases, and 7 bases separated the two germline ends. Germline CDR1 and CDR2: LGHNA and YNLKQL (reference sequence). The CDR3 DNA, read in part, is TGTGCCAGCAGCCAACAGGGAACCAACGAAAGATTATTT. It yields the protein CASSQQGTNERLF. The CDR3 as a whole reads CASSQQGTNERLFF.

On this clone itself: Gene names follow the mouse nomenclature. The read ends 1 residue shy of where the CDR3 ends; the end is completed using the germline J gene. V and J are TRBV31 and TRBJ2-4, with 8 bases that match TRBD1. The CDR3 totals 14 residues. V trimming: 1 base; J trimming: 1 base; junction bases outside the gene matches: 1. Germline CDR1 and CDR2: GKSSPN and SITVG. CDR3 protein: CAWSQTGGQNTLYF. The part of the CDR3 DNA that was read is TGTGCCTGGAGTCAGACAGGGGGTCAAAACACCTTGTAC.

By sample fraction, this clone is large. The genes are named according to mouse. The observed sequence ends 1 residue before the CDR3 terminus, with the missing tail filled in from the germline J gene. The rearrangement links TRBV12-1 to TRBJ2-1; 11 bases align to TRBD2. V lost 2 bases to trimming and J lost 4 bases; unmatched junction nucleotides: 0. CDR3 length: 14 residues. Per the germline V gene, CDR1 is SGHSN and CDR2 is HYEKVE. The CDR3 DNA, read in part, is TGTGCCAGCTCTCGGGACTGGGGGTATGCTGAGCAGTTC. It specifies CASSRDWGYAEQF. From start to end, the CDR3 is CASSRDWGYAEQFF.

This clone has more than one count but fewer than ten. Mouse gene names apply. The read ends 1 residue shy of where the CDR3 ends; the end is completed using the germline J gene. Other DNA variants within this sample encode the same CDR3. The chain recombines TRBV5 with TRBJ2-7; D remains ambiguous. V lost 0 bases and J lost 4, with 7 bases in between. Germline CDR1 LGHNA, CDR2 YNLKQL (reference sequence). The CDR3 sequence is 13 residues long. The covered CDR3 bases are TGTGCCAGCAGCCAAGAAAGTGGGTATGAACAGTAC. Amino acid sequence: CASSQESGYEQY. The full CDR3 protein is CASSQESGYEQYF.

To note about this clone: Gene names are mouse gene names. The CDR3 is cut off 1 residue early in the read; its end comes from the germline J gene. The gene calls are TRBV1 and TRBJ2-5, with 10 bases identical to TRBD2. Germline V CDR1 and CDR2: NSQYPW, LRSPGD (reference sequence). Trimming at V came to 5 bases and at J to 0 bases, leaving 2 bases not matched to a gene. The CDR3 has 15 residues. CDR3 bases read: TGCACCTGCAGTCTGACTGGGGGGAACCAAGACACCCAGTAC. Translation gives CTCSLTGGNQDTQY. The complete CDR3 sequence is CTCSLTGGNQDTQYF.

This clone is labeled large. Gene labels here are mouse ones. CDR3 residues: CASSFSNQAPLF. The sequenced CDR3 bases are TGTGCCAGCAGCTTCAGCAACCAGGCTCCGCTT. The rearrangement joins TRBV4 to TRBJ1-5; D unclear. The observed sequence ends 1 residue before the CDR3 terminus, with the missing tail filled in from the germline J gene. The CDR3 contains 12 residues. Trimming left V 4 bases short and J 3 bases short, with 4 bases between. The germline V gene has CDR1 LGHDT and CDR2 YNNKQL (reference sequence).

This clone was seen more than once but under ten times. Gene labels here are mouse ones. The read finishes 1 residue shy of the CDR3 end, and the germline J gene is used to complete it. The chain uses TRBV19 and TRBJ2-3, with D possibly TRBD1 on 5 matching bases. The germline gives CDR1 FNHDT, CDR2 SITEND (reference sequence). The CDR3 loop spans 14 amino acids. Trimming stripped 3 bases from V and 0 bases from J, with 8 bases between. This chain's CDR3 is CASSKDRSAETLYF. The sequenced CDR3 bases are TGTGCCAGCAGTAAAGACAGAAGTGCAGAAACGCTGTAT.

A few counts support this clone. The listed genes are named as in mouse. The read ends 1 residue before the CDR3 terminus; that terminus is restored from the germline J gene. V and J are TRBV23 and TRBJ1-1; the table gives TRBD1 as D, unverified against the DNA. CDR1 and CDR2 (germline): KGHTA, FQNQQP. The CDR3 extends over 15 amino acids. The sequenced CDR3 bases are TGCTCCAGCAGTCAAGAGACAGGAGGAAACACAGAAGTCTTC. The encoded protein is CSSSQETGGNTEVF. The full CDR3 sequence reads CSSSQETGGNTEVFF.

This clone was detected a few times. Gene and germline names: mouse. Coverage ceases 1 residue before the CDR3 finishes, and the germline J gene fills in the end. This rearrangement joins TRBV13-2 to TRBJ2-5; 11 bases are shared with TRBD2. Germline V gives CDR1 NNHNN, CDR2 SYGAGS (reference sequence). V shed 0 bases, J shed 5 bases, and the junction held 5 bases outside the gene matches. The CDR3 totals 16 residues. This CDR3 is CASGDALGGRRDTQYF. The part of the CDR3 DNA that was read is TGTGCCAGCGGTGATGCACTGGGGGGGCGCCGAGACACCCAGTAC.

This clone was observed a single time. Only one base separates this from a far larger clonotype, so it likely reflects a read error. Genes and germline come from the mouse. The CDR3 end falls 1 residue outside the read, so it is completed with the germline J gene. This sample also contains other DNA sequences that code for the same CDR3. The chain recombines TRBV13-3 with TRBJ2-7, with D unclear. Germline-derived CDR1 and CDR2 are NNHDY and SYVADS. CDR3 length: 11 residues. Trimming took 9 bases from V and 4 from J, leaving 11 bases between them. This CDR3 reads CATERVYEQYF. CDR3 bases read: TGTGCCACAGAACGGGTTTATGAACAGTAC.

This clone was seen a single time. These gene names are mouse names. Sequencing ends 1 residue short of the CDR3 end; the germline J gene provides the rest. The rearrangement uses TRBV3 and TRBJ2-1; 7 nucleotides match TRBD1. V lost 5 bases, J lost 1 base, and 5 bases stayed unmatched. This CDR3 has 15 amino acids. Germline CDR1 SNHLY, CDR2 FYNGKV (reference sequence). The CDR3 bases that were read are TGTGCCAGCAGCCCCCCGGGACAGAACTATGCTGAGCAGTTC. Translation: CASSPPGQNYAEQF. The CDR3 in its entirety is CASSPPGQNYAEQFF. Full variable domain (outside the CDR3, taken from reference TRBV3 and TRBJ2-1): GPKVLQIPSHQIIDMGQMVTLNCDPVSNHLYFYWYKQILGQQMEFLVNFYNGKVMEKSKLFKDQFSVERPDGSYFTLKIQPTALEDSAVYFCASSPPGQNYAEQFFGPGTRLTVL.

Worth noting for this clone: Gene names are the mouse ones. Coverage ceases 1 residue before the CDR3 finishes, and the germline J gene fills in the end. V gene TRBV12-1 combines with J gene TRBJ1-1; maybe TRBD1 (6 bases). This CDR3 comprises 14 residues. V lost 1 base and J lost 0, with 8 bases in between. From germline, CDR1 is SGHSN and CDR2 HYEKVE. The CDR3 reads CASSLGTTNTEVFF. The CDR3 bases that were read are TGTGCCAGCTCTCTGGGGACAACAAACACAGAAGTCTTC.

In its sample, this clone was seen once. Mouse gene names apply. The CDR3 loop is CASSPRGAYEQYF. The CDR3 DNA, read in part, is TGTGCCAGCTCTCCTAGGGGGGCCTATGAACAGTAC. The chain is built from TRBV12-1 and TRBJ2-7; possibly TRBD1 or TRBD2 for D (6 bases each). The CDR3 end lies 1 residue beyond the end of the read and is filled in from the germline J gene. Per germline, CDR1 SGHSN and CDR2 HYEKVE. The CDR3 contains 13 residues. V lost 2 bases and J 2 bases, leaving 9 bases between the germline ends.

This clone was seen more than once but under ten times. The gene names given are mouse names. The missing CDR3 end, 1 residue past where the read stops, is filled in from the germline J gene. The chain has TRBV20 and TRBJ2-7, with TRBD2 matching 8 bases. The junction had 0 bases not matched to a gene; V was cut back by 0 bases and J by 2 bases. CDR1 and CDR2 from the germline V gene are GFQATS and STVNSAI. This CDR3 region has 13 residues. The CDR3 region is CGARDWGAYEQYF. CDR3 DNA (partial): TGTGGTGCTAGGGACTGGGGGGCCTATGAACAGTAC.

Concerning this clone itself: Germline and genes: mouse. The read falls 1 residue short of the CDR3 end, and the missing part is taken from the germline J gene. The chain uses TRBV1 and TRBJ1-4; no definite D call. The CDR3 length is 14 residues. The germline V gene encodes CDR1 NSQYPW and CDR2 LRSPGD (reference sequence). Trimming stripped 1 base from V and 2 bases from J, with 5 bases between. The CDR3: CTCSAAQSNERLFF. The sequenced CDR3 bases are TGCACCTGCAGTGCAGCACAGTCCAACGAAAGATTATTT.

By sample share, this clone is medium-sized (0.01 to 0.1%). Gene labels here are mouse ones. CDR3: CASSLTGQGVSNERLFF. CDR3 DNA (partial): TGTGCCAGCAGTCTGACGGGACAGGGGGTTTCCAACGAAAGATTATTT. The J gene is TRBJ1-4, the V gene TRBV24; 11 bases agree with TRBD1. The sequenced fragment ends 1 residue before the CDR3 boundary, so the rest is inferred from the germline J gene. After removal of 2 bases from V and 0 bases from J, the junction contained 2 bases not matched to a gene. This CDR3 contains 17 residues. Germline-derived CDR1 and CDR2 are KGHTA and FRNEEI.

Regarding this clone: Here the gene names and germline are mouse. The read ends 1 residue shy of where the CDR3 ends; the end is completed using the germline J gene. The chain links TRBV19 to TRBJ2-7; the match to TRBD2 covers 12 bases. This CDR3 has 15 amino acids. V was clipped by 4 bases and J by 2 bases; unmatched bases: 4. Germline assignment: CDR1 FNHDT and CDR2 SITEND (reference sequence). CDR3 in amino acids: CASSRLGGLTYEQYF. The CDR3 DNA, read in part, is TGTGCCAGCAGTCGACTGGGGGGGCTGACCTATGAACAGTAC.

Worth noting for this clone: Mouse names are used for the genes. The read ends 1 residue early relative to the CDR3; the germline J gene fills the gap. The chain joins TRBV26 to TRBJ1-1, with D uncertain. Trimming took off 0 bases at V and 0 bases at J, with 8 bases between the two ends. This CDR3 region has 15 residues. The germline V gene has CDR1 KGHPV and CDR2 FQNQEV (reference sequence). The DNA read from the CDR3 is TGTGCCAGCAGTCTGTCGTCAAATGCAAACACAGAAGTCTTC. As protein: CASSLSSNANTEVF. The complete CDR3 sequence is CASSLSSNANTEVFF.

As concerns this clone: Gene names denote mouse genes. Coverage ceases 1 residue before the CDR3 finishes, and the germline J gene fills in the end. The V call is TRBV14, the J call TRBJ2-3; TRBD2 matches 9 bases. The length of the CDR3 is 16 residues. V lost 2 bases to trimming and J lost 0 bases; unmatched junction nucleotides: 4. CDR1 is SGHDT and CDR2 is FRDEAV in the germline V gene. Incomplete CDR3 DNA: TGTGCCAGCAGTTTGGACTGGGGTACTAGTGCAGAAACGCTGTAT. As protein: CASSLDWGTSAETLY. The CDR3 in its entirety is CASSLDWGTSAETLYF.

About this clone: The gene symbols are mouse symbols. From the germline J gene comes the end of the CDR3, since the read stops 1 residue before it. The chain recombines TRBV12-1 with TRBJ2-5, with TRBD2 identical over 10 bases. Germline lookup yields CDR1 SGHSN and CDR2 HYEKVE. The CDR3 spans 14 residues. J lost 4 bases, V lost 0 bases, and 0 bases had no gene match. CDR3 sequence reads: CASSLGLGEDTQYF. The sequenced part of the CDR3 DNA is TGTGCCAGCTCTCTCGGACTGGGGGAAGACACCCAGTAC.

Points on this clone: Gene names denote mouse genes. The CDR3 end is not reached by the read, which stops 1 residue before it; the germline J gene fills it in. The genes are TRBV5 and TRBJ1-1; no reliable D call. V lost 1 base and J lost 3, with 6 bases in between. The length of the CDR3 is 13 residues. CDR1 and CDR2 (germline): LGHNA, YNLKQL (reference sequence). This chain's CDR3 is CASSQGAHTEVFF. The CDR3 DNA, read in part, is TGTGCCAGCAGCCAAGGAGCACACACAGAAGTCTTC.

Concerning this clone itself: Gene names refer to mouse genes. The CDR3 goes on 1 residue after the read ends, and that part is filled in from the germline J gene. The chain carries TRBV12-1 and TRBJ1-3; D is ambiguous. Germline values: CDR1 SGHSN, CDR2 HYEKVE. The CDR3 loop spans 14 amino acids. Trimming removed 4 bases from V and 0 bases from J, with 9 bases in between. Here the CDR3 reads CASSPRVSGNTLYF. Partial CDR3 DNA: TGTGCCAGCTCCCCCCGGGTTTCTGGAAATACGCTCTAT.

Worth noting for this clone: Gene names refer to mouse genes. The read stops 1 residue short of the end of the CDR3; the missing end is completed from the germline J gene. This chain connects TRBV26 to TRBJ1-1, with D perhaps TRBD1 (5 bases). CDR1 is KGHPV and CDR2 is FQNQEV in the germline V gene (reference sequence). The germline V and J ends were trimmed by 5 bases and 0 bases, with 7 bases remaining between them. CDR3 length: 13 amino acids. The CDR3 DNA, read in part, is TGTGCCAGCAGTAGGGACTCAAACACAGAAGTCTTC. The encoded protein is CASSRDSNTEVF. The complete CDR3 reads CASSRDSNTEVFF.

In regard to this clone: Mouse gene names and germline throughout. The read ends 1 residue early relative to the CDR3; the germline J gene fills the gap. The chain links TRBV12-1 to TRBJ1-4; D is ambiguous. The CDR3 is 15 residues long. Trimming took off 0 bases at V and 1 base at J, with 8 bases between the two ends. Germline values: CDR1 SGHSN, CDR2 HYEKVE. This CDR3 is CASSLVGPSNERLFF. CDR3 bases read: TGTGCCAGCTCTCTCGTGGGTCCTTCCAACGAAAGATTATTT.

This clone was picked up a small number of times. The gene names given are mouse names. Sequencing ends 1 residue short of the CDR3 end; the germline J gene provides the rest. The rearrangement joins TRBV13-2 to TRBJ1-2; maybe TRBD1 (6 bases). There are 15 residues in the CDR3. The V end lost 1 base, the J end lost 0 bases, and 10 bases lay between the germline ends. The germline V gene encodes CDR1 NNHNN and CDR2 SYGAGS (reference sequence). The CDR3 loop is CASGDSGQANSDYTF. CDR3 DNA (partial): TGTGCCAGCGGTGATTCGGGACAAGCAAACTCCGACTACACC.

A remark on this clone: The junction shows a germline mismatch at one end, possibly a read error. Germline and genes: mouse. The CDR3 extends 1 residue past the end of the read, so its final part is completed from the germline J gene. This rearrangement joins TRBV13-2 to TRBJ2-7; the match to TRBD2 covers 8 bases. Germline CDR1 reads NNHNN; CDR2 reads SYGAGS (reference sequence). This CDR3 comprises 14 residues. CDR3 loop: CASSDALGGYEQYF. The sequenced part of the CDR3 DNA is TGTGCCAGCAGTGATGCCCTGGGGGGTTACGAACAGTAC.

Note on this clone: Gene names refer to mouse genes. Read coverage stops 1 residue before the CDR3 terminus; the germline J gene supplies the remainder. V is TRBV26 and J is TRBJ2-5; 7 bases line up with TRBD1. CDR1 KGHPV and CDR2 FQNQEV come from the germline V gene (reference sequence). Germline trimming cut 7 bases from V and 0 bases from J; bases unmatched to any gene: 1. The CDR3 is 13 amino acids. The CDR3 protein is CASIRGNQDTQYF. Partial CDR3 DNA: TGTGCCAGCATCAGGGGGAACCAAGACACCCAGTAC. Using reference TRBV26 and TRBJ2-5 for the parts outside the CDR3, the full variable domain is NSKVIQTPRYLVKGQGQKAKMRCIPEKGHPVVFWYQQNKNNEFKFLINFQNQEVLQQIDMTEKRFSAECPSNSPCSLEIQSSEAGDSALYLCASIRGNQDTQYFGPGTRLLVL.

This clone occurred a few times. Genes and germline are mouse. The read ends 1 residue early relative to the CDR3; the germline J gene fills the gap. The V call is TRBV13-1, the J call TRBJ1-5; 10 bases line up with TRBD1. The CDR3 extends over 15 amino acids. The V and J ends lost 2 bases and 6 bases, in that order; junction bases with no gene match: 5. Germline V lookup: CDR1 NSHNY, CDR2 SYGAGN. The chain's CDR3 is CASSERDRGGQAPLF. The covered CDR3 bases are TGTGCCAGCAGTGAGAGGGACAGGGGAGGCCAGGCTCCGCTT.